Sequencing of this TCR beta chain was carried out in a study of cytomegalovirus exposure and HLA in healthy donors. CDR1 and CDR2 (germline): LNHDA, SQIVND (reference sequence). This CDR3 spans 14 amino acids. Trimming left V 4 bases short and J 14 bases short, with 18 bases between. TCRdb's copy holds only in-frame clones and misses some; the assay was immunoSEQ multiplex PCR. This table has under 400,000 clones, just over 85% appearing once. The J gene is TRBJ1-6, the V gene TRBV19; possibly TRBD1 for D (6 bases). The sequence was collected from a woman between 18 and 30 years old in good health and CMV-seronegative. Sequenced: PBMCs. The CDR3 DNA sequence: TGTGCCAGTAGTAGGGGGATACAGGGTGGCACCCTCCACTTT. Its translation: CASSRGIQGGTLHF. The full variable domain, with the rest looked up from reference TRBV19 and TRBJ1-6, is DGGITQSPKYLFRKEGQNVTLSCEQNLNHDAMYWYRQDPGQGLRLIYYSQIVNDFQKGDIAEGYSVSREKKESFPLTVTSAQKNPTAFYLCASSRGIQGGTLHFGNGTRLTVT.